The entry that follows covers one T cell receptor beta chain sequence. As yet, its antigen is unknown. This CDR3 spans 15 amino acids. Trimming shortened V by 2 bases and J by 1 base, and 12 bases separated the two germline ends. Germline CDR1 MNHEY, CDR2 SVGAGI. Exclusion of a patient followed from autoimmune disease history or systemic immunosuppression. The entry originates in a study of OX40 agonist ivuxolimab in advanced cancers. Study-wide context: The patients received ivuxolimab by intravenous route every 2 weeks at 0.01 to 10 mg/kg. The mean age was roughly 60 years, ranging from roughly 23 to 79, with more than 70% of participants male.

This table comes from immunoSEQ multiplex PCR, and its TCRdb copy is limited to in-frame clones, with some not included. Among tens of thousands of clones listed, approximately 86% were seen once. Study-level findings and limits: Some patients who did not respond also had low normalized T-cell clonal expansion.

Sequenced material: CD4+ or CD8+ T cells sorted from blood, taken in a trial of the OX40 agonist ivuxolimab. V and J are TRBV6-5 and TRBJ2-7; D gene ambiguous. The clonotype was recovered from an adult with an advanced solid tumor such as melanoma, head and neck, liver or kidney cancer. Written as DNA, the CDR3 is TGTGCCAGCAGTTACAGTTCGGGTCTGTCCTACGAGCAGTACTTC. The encoded protein is CASSYSSGLSYEQYF.